What follows are 28 T cell receptor beta chains derived from one specimen sequenced in a study of T cell clonality in common variable immunodeficiency. Findings and limits, study-wide: Reportedly, TCR beta sequences from common variable immunodeficiency showed fewer deletions and N-nucleotide insertions.

The assay was immunoSEQ multiplex PCR, and TCRdb's table has in-frame clones only and misses some. There are 30,000 to 35,000 clones in the sample, none observed a single time. No antigen has been assigned to these receptors. Sequenced material: peripheral blood mononuclear cells. Source of these receptors: a human donor with common variable immunodeficiency.

With regard to this clone: The read terminates 3 residues ahead of where the CDR3 ends, so the germline J gene completes it. This chain links TRBV6-2 or TRBV6-3 with TRBJ2-2; D uncertain. V dropped 6 bases and J dropped 2 bases, with 4 bases sitting between them. The CDR3 covers 12 residues. CDR1 is MNHEY and CDR2 is SVGEGT in the germline V gene. The covered CDR3 bases are TGTGCCAGCAGAACAAACACCGGGGAG. Its translation is CASRTNTGE. In full, the CDR3 reads CASRTNTGELFF.

Ten or more counts support this clone. The read falls 3 residues short of the CDR3 end, and the missing part is taken from the germline J gene. This chain links TRBV20-1 with TRBJ1-5, with TRBD1 matching over 7 bases. The V gene's germline CDR1 is DFQATT and CDR2 SNEGSKA (reference sequence). V lost 1 base, J lost 3 bases, and 6 bases stayed unmatched. This CDR3 is 15 amino acids long. CDR3 DNA, as far as it was read: TGCAGTGCTAGAGGACAGGGATACCTCAATCAGCCC. Translation: CSARGQGYLNQP. The entire CDR3 protein is CSARGQGYLNQPQHF.

This clone showed up just a few times. The sequence runs out 3 residues before the end of the CDR3; the remainder is reconstructed from the germline J gene. This sequence joins TRBV7-9 and TRBJ1-2; no clear D. With 2 bases removed from V and 6 bases from J, the gap between germline ends came to 16 bases. Per germline, CDR1 SEHNR and CDR2 FQNEAQ (reference sequence). CDR3 length: 15 amino acids. The sequenced part of the CDR3 DNA is TGTGCCAGCAGCTTAAATGCGGGGTTGGTGAATGGC. Translated, it gives CASSLNAGLVNG. The full CDR3 protein is CASSLNAGLVNGYTF. The variable domain in full, completed from reference TRBV7-9 and TRBJ1-2, reads DTGVSQNPRHKITKRGQNVTFRCDPISEHNRLYWYRQTLGQGPEFLTYFQNEAQLEKSRLLSDRFSAERPKGSFSTLEIQRTEQGDSAMYLCASSLNAGLVNGYTFGSGTRLTVV.

This clone was seen ten or more times. The read ends 3 residues before the CDR3 terminus; that terminus is restored from the germline J gene. The gene calls are TRBV7-9 and TRBJ1-1, with a tentative D call TRBD1 (6 bases). In germline, CDR1 is SEHNR, CDR2 FQNEAQ (reference sequence). V dropped 2 bases and J dropped 0 bases, with 10 bases sitting between them. The CDR3 contains 15 residues. The covered CDR3 bases are TGTGCCAGCAGCTTACGAGGACAGATGAACACTGAA. This sequence encodes CASSLRGQMNTE. The complete CDR3 protein is CASSLRGQMNTEAFF.

Note on this clone: The read terminates 3 residues before the CDR3 end, so the remaining end is supplied by the germline J gene. This chain uses TRBV6-1 with TRBJ2-1; either TRBD1 or TRBD2 may supply D (5 bases each). Trimming removed 4 bases at V and 0 bases at J, with 13 bases between. This CDR3 spans 16 amino acids. Germline CDR1 and CDR2: MNHNS and SASEGT. The CDR3 bases that were read are TGTGCCAGCAGTGTCGGACCGAGGGGCTCCTACAATGAG. Amino acid sequence: CASSVGPRGSYNE. The whole CDR3 sequence reads CASSVGPRGSYNEQFF.

A remark on this clone: The junction departs from the called germline gene at one end, perhaps through a read error. Coverage ceases 3 residues before the CDR3 finishes, and the germline J gene fills in the end. The rearrangement links TRBV18 to TRBJ2-7; 11 bases agree with TRBD1. The length of the CDR3 is 16 residues. From germline, CDR1 is KGHSH and CDR2 LQKENI. The CDR3 loop is CASSSPPGQGAYEQYF. CDR3 bases read: TGTGCCAGCTCATCACCGCCGGGACAGGGGGCCTACGAG.

This clone was counted between two and nine times. The missing CDR3 end, 3 residues past where the read stops, is filled in from the germline J gene. The J gene is TRBJ2-3, the V gene TRBV19; 10 bases match TRBD2. The CDR3 extends over 16 amino acids. Trimming removed 1 base from V and 5 bases from J; junction bases left unmatched: 6. The germline V gene encodes CDR1 LNHDA and CDR2 SQIVND (reference sequence). CDR3 protein: CASSIAPRLAGDTQYF. CDR3 bases read: TGTGCCAGTAGTATAGCGCCCCGACTAGCGGGAGATACG.

This clone showed up many times. The CDR3 bases that were read are TGTGCCAGCAGCCTTACGGACAACGGATACGAG. It specifies CASSLTDNGYE. From start to end, the CDR3 is CASSLTDNGYEQYF. This chain connects TRBV7-9 to TRBJ2-7; tentative D call: TRBD1 (5 bases). The read halts 3 residues ahead of the CDR3 end, with the missing end drawn from the germline J gene. Trimming removed 5 bases from V and 4 bases from J, with 15 bases in between. The V gene's germline CDR1 is SEHNR and CDR2 FQNEAQ (reference sequence). The CDR3 is 14 amino acids.

With respect to this clone: The CDR3 end falls 3 residues outside the read, so it is completed with the germline J gene. The chain has TRBV19 and TRBJ2-1, with 7 nucleotides matching TRBD2. Germline CDR1 and CDR2: LNHDA and SQIVND (reference sequence). The V gene end was trimmed by 1 base and the J gene end by 7 bases; junction bases not matched to a gene: 1. The CDR3 has 13 amino acids. The part of the CDR3 DNA that was read is TGTGCCAGTAGTATAGGGGGGGGGAATGAG. Translation gives CASSIGGGNE. In full, the CDR3 reads CASSIGGGNEQFF.

In its sample, this clone was seen many times. The read gets to within 3 residues of the CDR3 end, and the germline J gene fills in the rest. The rearrangement joins TRBV18 to TRBJ2-5; 10 bases agree with TRBD2. V dropped 2 bases and J dropped 2; count of bases not matched to a gene: 8. The CDR3 totals 17 residues. The germline gives CDR1 KGHSH, CDR2 LQKENI. CDR3 bases read: TGTGCCAGCTCACCATTTTTGGCTAGCGGGAGTCAAGAGACC. Translation: CASSPFLASGSQET. The CDR3 in full is CASSPFLASGSQETQYF.

To note about this clone: The read gets to within 3 residues of the CDR3 end, and the germline J gene fills in the rest. The chain is built from TRBV19 and TRBJ1-2; D is unclear. The germline CDR1 and CDR2 sequences are LNHDA and SQIVND (reference sequence). The CDR3 runs to 12 residues. V lost 1 base and J lost 5, with 5 bases in between. The CDR3 DNA, read in part, is TGTGCCAGTAGTATAGCCTTATATGGC. Translated, it gives CASSIALYG. The entire CDR3 is CASSIALYGYTF. The full variable domain, in which reference TRBV19 and TRBJ1-2 provide the parts outside the CDR3, is DGGITQSPKYLFRKEGQNVTLSCEQNLNHDAMYWYRQDPGQGLRLIYYSQIVNDFQKGDIAEGYSVSREKKESFPLTVTSAQKNPTAFYLCASSIALYGYTFGSGTRLTVV.

Details on this clone: The read gets to within 3 residues of the CDR3 end, and the germline J gene fills in the rest. The chain carries TRBV7-6 and TRBJ2-7, with 9 bases fitting TRBD1. The CDR3 consists of 16 residues. Losses at the gene ends were 4 bases for V and 0 bases for J; bases not matched to a gene: 7. Germline V gives CDR1 SGHVS, CDR2 FNYEAQ. CDR3 amino acids: CASSSTGTGSSYEQYF. The CDR3 DNA, read in part, is TGTGCCAGCAGCTCTACCGGGACAGGGAGCTCCTACGAG.

This clone was recorded at least ten times. The read stops 3 residues short of the end of the CDR3; the missing end is completed from the germline J gene. The rearrangement links TRBV5-4 to TRBJ2-1; tentative D call: TRBD2 (6 bases). The germline CDR1 and CDR2 sequences are SGHNT and YYREEE (reference sequence). The CDR3 has 16 amino acids. The V and J ends lost 4 bases and 2 bases respectively, with 16 bases between them. The CDR3 loop is CASSGGTSLAYNEQFF. The covered CDR3 bases are TGTGCCAGCAGCGGGGGGACTTCCCTCGCCTACAATGAG.

This clone was counted ten times or more. Read coverage stops 3 residues before the CDR3 terminus; the germline J gene supplies the remainder. V is TRBV6-4 and J is TRBJ2-1; 7 nucleotides line up with TRBD2. J lost 2 bases, V lost 6 bases, and 4 bases had no gene match. This CDR3 has 14 amino acids. Looked up from germline, CDR1 is MRHNA and CDR2 is SNTAGT. The CDR3 spells CASSRDYTYNEQFF. The sequenced part of the CDR3 DNA is TGTGCCAGCAGCCGGGACTACACCTACAATGAG.

In its sample, this clone was seen many times. The read terminates 3 residues before the CDR3 end, so the remaining end is supplied by the germline J gene. The rearrangement joins TRBV29-1 to TRBJ2-3; 9 bases are shared with TRBD2. CDR1 and CDR2 from the germline V gene are SQVTM and ANQGSEA. V lost 6 bases to trimming and J lost 0 bases; unmatched junction nucleotides: 7. CDR3 length: 15 residues. Partial CDR3 DNA: TGCAGCGTGAGCCTAGCGGGATCTAGCACAGATACG. Translation: CSVSLAGSSTDT. From start to end, the CDR3 is CSVSLAGSSTDTQYF.

As concerns this clone: The read terminates 3 residues ahead of where the CDR3 ends, so the germline J gene completes it. The chain employs TRBV19 and TRBJ1-5, with TRBD1 matching 7 bases. V shed 6 bases and J 2 bases; nucleotides not matched to a gene: 4. The CDR3 extends over 14 amino acids. Germline V gene data show CDR1 as LNHDA and CDR2 as SQIVND (reference sequence). CDR3 amino acids: CASRATGRNQPQHF. CDR3 bases read: TGTGCCAGTAGGGCGACAGGGCGCAATCAGCCC.

This clone was counted between two and nine times. The read ends 3 residues before the CDR3 terminus; that terminus is restored from the germline J gene. The chain recombines TRBV5-1 with TRBJ2-1, with 8 nucleotides matching TRBD2. Germline V gene lookup returns CDR1 SGHRS and CDR2 YFSETQ. This CDR3 spans 15 amino acids. Trimming removed 0 bases from V and 6 bases from J; junction bases left unmatched: 5. The CDR3 DNA, read in part, is TGCGCCAGCAGCTTGGGGGGTGCGGGGGGCAATGAG. Its translation is CASSLGGAGGNE. The full CDR3 sequence reads CASSLGGAGGNEQFF. The full variable domain, rest sourced from reference TRBV5-1 and TRBJ2-1, is KAGVTQTPRYLIKTRGQQVTLSCSPISGHRSVSWYQQTPGQGLQFLFEYFSETQRNKGNFPGRFSGRQFSNSRSEMNVSTLELGDSALYLCASSLGGAGGNEQFFGPGTRLTVL.

This clone was seen at least ten times. Coverage ceases 3 residues before the CDR3 finishes, and the germline J gene fills in the end. The genes are TRBV12-3 or TRBV12-4 and TRBJ1-3, with D unresolved. V shed 5 bases and J shed 4 bases, with 18 bases lying between them. This CDR3 comprises 16 residues. The CDR3 reads CASSPGILSRGNTIYF. The DNA read from the CDR3 is TGTGCCAGCAGTCCGGGGATCCTCTCGAGGGGAAACACC.

In this sample, this clone turned up a few times. The missing CDR3 end, 3 residues past where the read stops, is filled in from the germline J gene. This rearrangement joins TRBV19 to TRBJ2-7; 10 bases align to TRBD2. Trimming removed 4 bases from V and 0 bases from J; junction bases left unmatched: 3. The CDR3 extends over 15 amino acids. The germline gives CDR1 LNHDA, CDR2 SQIVND (reference sequence). The DNA read from the CDR3 is TGTGCCAGTAGTAGAGGACTAGCGGCCTCCTACGAG. It encodes CASSRGLAASYE. The full CDR3 sequence reads CASSRGLAASYEQYF.

This clone was picked up a small number of times. The read terminates 3 residues ahead of where the CDR3 ends, so the germline J gene completes it. V and J are TRBV5-1 and TRBJ1-3; 7 bases are shared with TRBD1. The germline V gene has CDR1 SGHRS and CDR2 YFSETQ. This CDR3 is built from 17 residues. V dropped 0 bases and J dropped 0; count of bases not matched to a gene: 6. CDR3 protein: CASSLEDRSPSGNTIYF. CDR3 DNA, as far as it was read: TGCGCCAGCAGCTTGGAGGACAGGAGCCCCTCTGGAAACACC.

This clone was counted a few times. With the read ending 3 residues before the CDR3 end, the germline J gene is used to fill in that end. The J gene is TRBJ2-5, the V gene TRBV5-1; 7 positions match TRBD2. The germline CDR1 and CDR2 sequences are SGHRS and YFSETQ. CDR3 size: 16 residues. J lost 2 bases, V lost 1 base, and 8 bases had no gene match. The sequenced part of the CDR3 DNA is TGCGCCAGCAGCTTGAGGGCTAGCGGAGTACAAGAGACC. Its translation: CASSLRASGVQET. The CDR3 as a whole reads CASSLRASGVQETQYF.

Comment on this clone: The read stops 3 residues short of the end of the CDR3; the missing end is completed from the germline J gene. The J gene is TRBJ2-1, the V gene TRBV18, with 10 positions matching TRBD2. With 4 bases clipped from V and 8 bases from J, the junction kept 5 bases outside the gene matches. The length of the CDR3 is 14 residues. CDR1 KGHSH and CDR2 LQKENI come from the germline V gene. The DNA read from the CDR3 is TGTGCCAGCTCACTTCCTAGCGGGAGAGATGAG. Amino acids: CASSLPSGRDE. The entire CDR3 is CASSLPSGRDEQFF.

This clone was seen ten or more times. The CDR3 end falls 3 residues outside the read, so it is completed with the germline J gene. This chain joins TRBV13 and TRBJ1-1; D not resolved. V was trimmed by 5 bases and J by 2 bases, leaving 3 bases between them. In germline, CDR1 is PRHDT, CDR2 FYEKMQ (reference sequence). This CDR3 comprises 11 residues. The part of the CDR3 DNA that was read is TGTGCCAGCAGCGGCAACACTGAA. It codes for CASSGNTE. The whole CDR3 region reads CASSGNTEAFF.

A few counts support this clone. The read ends 3 residues early relative to the CDR3; the germline J gene fills the gap. This chain links TRBV5-4 with TRBJ2-1, with TRBD2 identical over 7 bases. J was trimmed by 4 bases and V by 10 bases; bases with no gene match: 8. The germline CDR1 and CDR2 sequences are SGHNT and YYREEE (reference sequence). This CDR3 spans 13 amino acids. The CDR3 sequence: CAFRDYLYNEQFF. CDR3 bases read: TGTGCCTTCAGGGACTACCTATACAATGAG.

This clone has a count of ten or more. Coverage ceases 3 residues before the CDR3 finishes, and the germline J gene fills in the end. J is TRBJ2-1 and V is TRBV18, with D tentatively TRBD1 (5 bases). CDR1 and CDR2 (germline): KGHSH, LQKENI. The CDR3 covers 18 residues. The ends were cut back, 2 bases at V and 7 bases at J, with 24 bases in the middle. The CDR3 loop is CASSPKGRSRAAVNEQFF. Incomplete CDR3 DNA: TGTGCCAGCTCACCAAAGGGGCGCAGCCGGGCAGCAGTTAATGAG.

This clone occurred a few times. The read is 3 residues too short to cover the CDR3 end, so that end is filled in from the germline J gene. The V and J genes are TRBV20-1 and TRBJ2-7; D remains unclear. This CDR3 comprises 17 residues. CDR1 and CDR2 (germline): DFQATT, SNEGSKA (reference sequence). Trimming shortened V by 0 bases and J by 0 bases, and 18 bases separated the two germline ends. Partial CDR3 DNA: TGCAGTGCTAGAGATCCTTTCGAGGTCTCAAGCTCCTACGAG. Translation: CSARDPFEVSSSYE. The full CDR3 reads CSARDPFEVSSSYEQYF.

This clone was picked up many times. Read sequence stops 3 residues before the CDR3 end, and the germline J gene provides the missing end. This chain links TRBV30 with TRBJ2-3, with a possible D match to TRBD2 (5 bases). The CDR3 is 14 residues long. The V gene's germline CDR1 is GTSNPN and CDR2 SVGIG (reference sequence). V was shortened by 0 bases and J by 5 bases, with 12 bases between the two germline ends. CDR3 in amino acids: CAWSVTVRGDTQYF. CDR3 DNA, as far as it was read: TGTGCCTGGAGTGTCACAGTCCGGGGAGATACG.

Of note for this clone: The missing CDR3 end, 3 residues past where the read stops, is filled in from the germline J gene. The V call is TRBV7-3, the J call TRBJ2-1, with D possibly being TRBD2 (7 bases). Trimming pared 1 base from V and 4 bases from J, leaving 29 bases between. The germline V gene encodes CDR1 SGHTA and CDR2 FQGTGA. This CDR3 is 21 amino acids long. Incomplete CDR3 DNA: TGTGCCAGCAGCTTAAGGGGACAATATCCGGGGGGCGGGAGCGAATACAATGAG. This codes for CASSLRGQYPGGGSEYNE. The full-length CDR3 reads as CASSLRGQYPGGGSEYNEQFF.